The present TCR beta chain was sequenced within a study of cytomegalovirus exposure and HLA in healthy donors. General study points: Earlier analysis yielded a pattern in which most TCR beta V segments were productive about 90% or about 30% of the time.

It was with 60 Vbeta and 13 Jbeta primers that the PCR ran. The protocol was immunoSEQ multiplex PCR, while the TCRdb copy is restricted to in-frame clones and leaves out a portion. The sample holds 150,000 or so clones; roughly 80% are singletons and the top ten take about 4%. V lost 7 bases, J lost 4 bases, and 5 bases stayed unmatched. Germline-derived CDR1 and CDR2 are MNHNS and SASEGT. The CDR3 runs to 14 residues. A word on this clone: The antigen is undetermined.

The chain joins TRBV6-1 to TRBJ1-5, with TRBD1 identical over 9 bases. The receptor was isolated from a middle-aged woman in good health and CMV-seronegative. Sequencing input: PBMCs. The CDR3 is CASTGDRENQPQHF. In nucleotides, the CDR3 is TGTGCCAGCACAGGGGACAGGGAGAATCAGCCCCAGCATTTT.